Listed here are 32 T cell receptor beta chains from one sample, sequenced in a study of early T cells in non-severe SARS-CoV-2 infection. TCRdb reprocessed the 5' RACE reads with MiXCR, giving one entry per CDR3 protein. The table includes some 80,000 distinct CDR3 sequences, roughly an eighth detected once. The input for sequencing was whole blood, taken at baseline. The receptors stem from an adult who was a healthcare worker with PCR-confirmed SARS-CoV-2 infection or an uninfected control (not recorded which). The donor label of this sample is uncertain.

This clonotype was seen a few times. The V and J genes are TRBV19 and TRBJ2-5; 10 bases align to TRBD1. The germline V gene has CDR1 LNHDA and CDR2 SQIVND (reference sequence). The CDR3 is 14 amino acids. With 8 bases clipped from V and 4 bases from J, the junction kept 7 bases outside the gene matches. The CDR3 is CASPSGDRGETQYF. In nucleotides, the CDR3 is TGTGCCAGTCCCTCGGGGGACAGGGGAGAGACCCAGTACTTC.

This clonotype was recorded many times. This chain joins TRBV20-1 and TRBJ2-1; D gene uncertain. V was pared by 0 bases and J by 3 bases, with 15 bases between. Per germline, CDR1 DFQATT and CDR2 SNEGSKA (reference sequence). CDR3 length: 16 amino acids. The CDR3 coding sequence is TGCAGTGCTAGAGATCCCGCCGGAGCAGTCTACAATGAGCAGTTCTTC. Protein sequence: CSARDPAGAVYNEQFF.

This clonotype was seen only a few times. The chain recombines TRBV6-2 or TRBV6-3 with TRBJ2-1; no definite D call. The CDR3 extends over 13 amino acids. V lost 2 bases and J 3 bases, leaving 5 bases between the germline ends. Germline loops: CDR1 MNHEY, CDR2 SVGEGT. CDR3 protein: CASSYALYNEQFF. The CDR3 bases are TGTGCCAGCAGTTACGCTCTCTACAATGAGCAGTTCTTC.

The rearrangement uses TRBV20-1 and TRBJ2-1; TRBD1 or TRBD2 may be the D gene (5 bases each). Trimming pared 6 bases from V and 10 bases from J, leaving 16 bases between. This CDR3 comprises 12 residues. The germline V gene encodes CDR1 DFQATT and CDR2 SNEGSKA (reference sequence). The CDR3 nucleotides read TGCAGTGCAGGGGACCCCTGGAGGGAGCAGTTCTTC. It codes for CSAGDPWREQFF.

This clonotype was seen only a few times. The CDR3 loop is CASSQAAAYTDTQYF. CDR3 bases: TGTGCCAGCAGCCAAGCGGCAGCTTACACAGATACGCAGTATTTT. The V and J genes are TRBV14 and TRBJ2-3; D not certain. This CDR3 spans 15 amino acids. The V gene's germline CDR1 is SGHDN and CDR2 FVKESK. The ends were cut back, 1 base at V and 2 bases at J, with 10 bases in the middle.

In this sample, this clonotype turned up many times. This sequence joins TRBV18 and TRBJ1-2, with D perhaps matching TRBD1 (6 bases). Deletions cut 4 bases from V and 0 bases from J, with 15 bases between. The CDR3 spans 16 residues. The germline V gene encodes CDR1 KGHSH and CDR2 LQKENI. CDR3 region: CASSHGQTRANYGYTF. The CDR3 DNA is TGTGCCAGCTCACATGGACAGACGCGAGCTAACTATGGCTACACCTTC.

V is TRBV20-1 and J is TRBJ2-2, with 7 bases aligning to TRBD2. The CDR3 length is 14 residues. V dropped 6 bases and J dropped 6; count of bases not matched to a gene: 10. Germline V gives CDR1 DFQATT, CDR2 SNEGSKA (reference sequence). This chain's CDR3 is CSAPKAGWAGELFF. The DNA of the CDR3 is TGCAGTGCCCCAAAAGCGGGGTGGGCCGGGGAGCTGTTTTTT.

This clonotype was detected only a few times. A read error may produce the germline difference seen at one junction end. The CDR3 region has the DNA TGTGCCAGCATGGGGATCTCTGGAAACACCATATATTTC. This translates into CASMGISGNTIYF. V and J are TRBV6-1 and TRBJ1-3; D ambiguous. This CDR3 is built from 13 residues. Germline loops: CDR1 MNHNS, CDR2 SASEGT.

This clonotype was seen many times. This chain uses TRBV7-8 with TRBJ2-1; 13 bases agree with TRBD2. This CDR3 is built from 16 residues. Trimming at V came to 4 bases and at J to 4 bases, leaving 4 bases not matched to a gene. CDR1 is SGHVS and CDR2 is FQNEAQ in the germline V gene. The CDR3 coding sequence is TGTGCCAGCAGCTGGACTAGCGGGGGATCATACAATGAGCAGTTCTTC. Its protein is CASSWTSGGSYNEQFF.

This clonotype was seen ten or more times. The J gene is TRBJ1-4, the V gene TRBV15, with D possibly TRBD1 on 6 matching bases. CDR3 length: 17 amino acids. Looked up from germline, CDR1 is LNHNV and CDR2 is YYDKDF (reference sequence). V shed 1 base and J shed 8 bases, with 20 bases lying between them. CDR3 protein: CATSRAPLRGSREKLFF. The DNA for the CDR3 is TGTGCCACCAGCAGAGCCCCTCTGAGGGGGTCGAGAGAAAAACTGTTTTTT.

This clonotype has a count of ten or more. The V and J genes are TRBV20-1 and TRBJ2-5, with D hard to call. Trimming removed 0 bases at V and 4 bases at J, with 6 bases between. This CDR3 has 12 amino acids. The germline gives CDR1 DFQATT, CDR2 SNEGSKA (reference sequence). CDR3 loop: CSARDTVETQYF. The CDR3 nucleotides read TGCAGTGCTAGAGATACAGTAGAGACCCAGTACTTC.

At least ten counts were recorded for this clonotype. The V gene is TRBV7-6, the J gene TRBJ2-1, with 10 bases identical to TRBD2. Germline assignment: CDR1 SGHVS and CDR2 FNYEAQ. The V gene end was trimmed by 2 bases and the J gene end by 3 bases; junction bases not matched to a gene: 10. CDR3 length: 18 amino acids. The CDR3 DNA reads TGTGCCAGCAGCTTAAGACCGAGCGGGGGGGTGAACTACAATGAGCAGTTCTTC. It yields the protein CASSLRPSGGVNYNEQFF.

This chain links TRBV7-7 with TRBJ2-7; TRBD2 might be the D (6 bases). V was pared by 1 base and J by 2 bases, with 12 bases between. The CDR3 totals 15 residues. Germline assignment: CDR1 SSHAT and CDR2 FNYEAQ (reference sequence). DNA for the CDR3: TGTGCCAGCAGCTTAGAGGCGGGGCTGCCCTACGAGCAGTACTTC. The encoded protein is CASSLEAGLPYEQYF.

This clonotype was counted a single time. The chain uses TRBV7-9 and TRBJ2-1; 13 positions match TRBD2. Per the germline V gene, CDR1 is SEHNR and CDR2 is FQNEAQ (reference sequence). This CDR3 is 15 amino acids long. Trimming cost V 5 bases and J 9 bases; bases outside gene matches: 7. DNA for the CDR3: TGTGCCAGCAGCCTAGGACTAGCGGGGGCTATTGAGCAGTTCTTC. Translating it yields CASSLGLAGAIEQFF.

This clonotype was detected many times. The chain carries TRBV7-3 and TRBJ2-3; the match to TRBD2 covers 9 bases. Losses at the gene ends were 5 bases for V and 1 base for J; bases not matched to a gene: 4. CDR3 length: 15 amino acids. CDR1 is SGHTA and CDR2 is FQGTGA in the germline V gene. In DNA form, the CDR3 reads TGTGCCAGCAGCCTAGCGGGGCCTGGCACAGATACGCAGTATTTT. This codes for CASSLAGPGTDTQYF.

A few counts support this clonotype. The CDR3 loop reads CASSSNRKETQYF. The CDR3 bases are TGTGCCAGCAGTAGTAACAGAAAAGAGACCCAGTACTTC. V and J are TRBV2 and TRBJ2-5; D is undetermined. The ends were cut back, 5 bases at V and 3 bases at J, with 10 bases in the middle. Germline V gene data show CDR1 as SNHLY and CDR2 as FYNNEI. CDR3 length: 13 residues.

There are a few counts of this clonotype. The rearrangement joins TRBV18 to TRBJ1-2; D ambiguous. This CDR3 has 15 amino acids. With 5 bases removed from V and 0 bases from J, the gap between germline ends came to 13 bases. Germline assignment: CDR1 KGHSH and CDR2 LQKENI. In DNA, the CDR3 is TGTGCCAGCTCAGCCACCGGGTACACTAACTATGGCTACACCTTC. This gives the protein CASSATGYTNYGYTF.

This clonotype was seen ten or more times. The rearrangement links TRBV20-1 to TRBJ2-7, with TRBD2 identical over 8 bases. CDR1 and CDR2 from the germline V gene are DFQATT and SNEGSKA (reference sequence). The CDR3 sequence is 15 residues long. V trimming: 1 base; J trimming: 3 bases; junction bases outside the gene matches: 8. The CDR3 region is CSARGGAGEIYEQYF. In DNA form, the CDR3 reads TGCAGTGCTAGAGGAGGAGCGGGAGAAATCTACGAGCAGTACTTC.

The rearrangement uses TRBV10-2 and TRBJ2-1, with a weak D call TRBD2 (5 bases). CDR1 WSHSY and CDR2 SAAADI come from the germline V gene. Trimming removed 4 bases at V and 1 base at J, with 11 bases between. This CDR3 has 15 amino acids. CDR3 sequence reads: CASSGRAASYNEQFF. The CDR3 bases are TGCGCCAGCAGTGGGCGAGCGGCATCCTACAATGAGCAGTTCTTC.

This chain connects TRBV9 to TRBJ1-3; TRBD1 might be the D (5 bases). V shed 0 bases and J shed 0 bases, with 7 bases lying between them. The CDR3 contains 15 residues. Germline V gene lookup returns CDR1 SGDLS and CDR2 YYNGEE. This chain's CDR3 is CASSVEGFSGNTIYF. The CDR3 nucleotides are TGTGCCAGCAGCGTAGAGGGGTTCTCTGGAAACACCATATATTTT.

In DNA form, the CDR3 reads TGCAGCGTGGAGGGGTCGGGGACAGGGGGCCTGGATACGCAGTATTTT. It translates to CSVEGSGTGGLDTQYF. The chain uses TRBV29-1 and TRBJ2-3, with 12 bases fitting TRBD1. The CDR3 loop spans 16 amino acids. Germline lookup yields CDR1 SQVTM and CDR2 ANQGSEA. With 6 bases clipped from V and 6 bases from J, the junction kept 13 bases outside the gene matches.

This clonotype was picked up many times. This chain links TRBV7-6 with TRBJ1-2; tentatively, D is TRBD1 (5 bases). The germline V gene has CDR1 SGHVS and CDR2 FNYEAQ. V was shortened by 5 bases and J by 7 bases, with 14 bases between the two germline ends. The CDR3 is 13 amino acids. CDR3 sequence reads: CASSPRQFSGYTF. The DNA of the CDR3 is TGTGCCAGCAGCCCCCGACAGTTCTCTGGCTACACCTTC.

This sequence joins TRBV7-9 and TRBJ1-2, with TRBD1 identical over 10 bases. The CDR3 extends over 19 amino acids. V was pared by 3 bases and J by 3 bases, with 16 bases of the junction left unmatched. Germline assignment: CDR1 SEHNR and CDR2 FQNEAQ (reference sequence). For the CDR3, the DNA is TGTGCCAGCAGCTTGTTTAAAATTCTTGGGGACAGGGGTGACTATGGCTACACCTTC. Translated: CASSLFKILGDRGDYGYTF. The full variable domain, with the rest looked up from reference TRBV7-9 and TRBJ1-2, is DTGVSQNPRHKITKRGQNVTFRCDPISEHNRLYWYRQTLGQGPEFLTYFQNEAQLEKSRLLSDRFSAERPKGSFSTLEIQRTEQGDSAMYLCASSLFKILGDRGDYGYTFGSGTRLTVV.

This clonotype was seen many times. The CDR3 reads CASGTLVWGQFF. The CDR3 DNA reads as TGTGCTAGTGGGACGCTAGTGTGGGGGCAGTTCTTC. The chain uses TRBV12-5 and TRBJ2-1; D unresolved. The germline V gene has CDR1 LGHNT and CDR2 FRNRAP. The CDR3 consists of 12 residues. V was clipped by 6 bases and J by 12 bases, with 15 bases between them.

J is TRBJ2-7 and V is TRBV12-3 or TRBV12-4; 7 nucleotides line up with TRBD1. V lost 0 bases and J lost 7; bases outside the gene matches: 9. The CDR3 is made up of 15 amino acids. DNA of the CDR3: TGTGCCAGCAGTTTAGCAGATCGATGGGGACAGGAGCAGTACTTC. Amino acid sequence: CASSLADRWGQEQYF.

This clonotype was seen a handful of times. CDR3 bases: TGTGCCAGCAGCTTAGGACAGACGAACACTGAAGCTTTCTTT. It specifies CASSLGQTNTEAFF. V gene TRBV7-9 combines with J gene TRBJ1-1; D may be TRBD1 (5 bases). CDR3 length equals 14 residues. The ends were cut back, 1 base at V and 1 base at J, with 7 bases in the middle. Looked up from germline, CDR1 is SEHNR and CDR2 is FQNEAQ (reference sequence).

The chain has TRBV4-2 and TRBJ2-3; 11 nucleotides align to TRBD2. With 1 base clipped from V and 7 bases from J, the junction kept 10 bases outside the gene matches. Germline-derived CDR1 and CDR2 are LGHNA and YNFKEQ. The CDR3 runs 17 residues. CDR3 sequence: CASSQGVAGGPLNTQYF. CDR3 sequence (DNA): TGTGCCAGCAGCCAAGGGGTAGCGGGGGGGCCACTGAATACGCAGTATTTT.

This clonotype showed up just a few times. Here the CDR3 reads CSVNGRPTSGGLDTQYF. Written as DNA, the CDR3 is TGCAGTGTAAATGGAAGGCCGACTAGCGGGGGGCTGGATACGCAGTATTTT. The chain combines TRBV20-1 with TRBJ2-3; 13 bases match TRBD2. Germline assignment: CDR1 DFQATT and CDR2 SNEGSKA (reference sequence). The trim removed 7 bases at V and 6 bases at J, leaving 16 bases unmatched. The CDR3 runs 17 residues.

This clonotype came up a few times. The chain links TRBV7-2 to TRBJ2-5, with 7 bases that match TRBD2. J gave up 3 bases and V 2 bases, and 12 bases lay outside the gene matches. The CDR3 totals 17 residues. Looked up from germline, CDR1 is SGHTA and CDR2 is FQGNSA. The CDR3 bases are TGTGCCAGCAGCTTAAATCGCATAGGGAGGGCGGAAGAGACCCAGTACTTC. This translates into CASSLNRIGRAEETQYF.

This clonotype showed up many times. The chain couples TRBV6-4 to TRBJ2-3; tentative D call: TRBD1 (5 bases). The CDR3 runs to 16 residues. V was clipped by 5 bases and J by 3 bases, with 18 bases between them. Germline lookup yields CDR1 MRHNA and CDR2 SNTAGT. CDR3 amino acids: CASSHQGTGETDTQYF. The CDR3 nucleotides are TGTGCCAGCAGTCATCAAGGTACAGGAGAAACAGATACGCAGTATTTT.

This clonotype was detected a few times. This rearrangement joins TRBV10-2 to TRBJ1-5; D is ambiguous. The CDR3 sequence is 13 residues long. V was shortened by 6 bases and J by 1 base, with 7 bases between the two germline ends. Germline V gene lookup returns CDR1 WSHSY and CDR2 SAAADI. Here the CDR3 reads CASSTGSNQPQHF. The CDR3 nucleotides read TGCGCCAGCAGCACCGGAAGCAATCAGCCCCAGCATTTT.

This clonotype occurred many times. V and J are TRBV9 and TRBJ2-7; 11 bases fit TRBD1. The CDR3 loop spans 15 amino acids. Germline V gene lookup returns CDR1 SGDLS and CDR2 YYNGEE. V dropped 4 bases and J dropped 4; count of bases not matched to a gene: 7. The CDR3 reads CASSPRTGGSYEQYF. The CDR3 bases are TGTGCCAGCAGCCCTCGGACAGGGGGCTCGTACGAGCAGTACTTC.